This T cell receptor beta chain was identified during a study of regulatory T cells in long-lasting Graves disease. Findings and caveats of the study: Persistent disease exhibited a predilection for TRBV28, TRBJ1-2 and TRBJ2-5. Persistent Graves' disease cases displayed lower TCR diversity than newly diagnosed ones.

For TCR beta, libraries came from iRepertoire HTBI primers and Arm-PCR of CDR3 regions. From the multiplex PCR reads, TCRdb called clonotypes with MiXCR, one entry per CDR3 protein. The data show 350,000 to 450,000 distinct CDR3 sequences, about 15% seen once. The sample holds many counts of this clonotype. The antigen remains undetermined. Noted time point: newly diagnosed GD, antithyroid drugs for less than 3 months. Following extraction of RNA from PBMCs, that RNA was used to make the TCR library. V shed 6 bases, J shed 4 bases, and the junction held 4 bases outside the gene matches. The CDR3 length is 13 residues. These data were also reused for a study on T cells in Graves' hyperthyroidism and ophthalmopathy. This second study says: Newly diagnosed hyperthyroidism patients aged 18 to 65 years had disease lasting under 2 months. Diagnostic assessment was based on clinical symptoms, serum thyroxine and TRAb, thyroid ultrasound and orbital computed tomography.

The material sequenced was peripheral blood mononuclear cells (PBMCs), taken at new diagnosis, from a patient treated with antithyroid drugs. The TCR comes from a woman younger than 45 with Graves disease. The J gene is TRBJ1-1, the V gene TRBV12-3 or TRBV12-4, with 8 bases aligning to TRBD1. The CDR3, as DNA: TGTGCCAGCAGCCGACAGGGGTTCACTGAAGCTTTCTTT. It specifies CASSRQGFTEAFF.